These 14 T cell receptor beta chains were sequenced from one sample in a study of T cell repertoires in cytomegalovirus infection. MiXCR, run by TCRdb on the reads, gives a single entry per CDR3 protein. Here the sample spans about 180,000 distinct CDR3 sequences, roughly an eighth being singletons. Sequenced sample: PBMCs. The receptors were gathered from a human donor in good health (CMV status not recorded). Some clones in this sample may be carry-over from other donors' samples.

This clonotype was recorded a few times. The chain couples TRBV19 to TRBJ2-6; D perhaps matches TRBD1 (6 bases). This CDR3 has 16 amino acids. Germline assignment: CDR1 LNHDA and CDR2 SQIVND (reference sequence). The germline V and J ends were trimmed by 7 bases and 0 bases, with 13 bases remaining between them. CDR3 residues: CASTPDRISGANVLTF. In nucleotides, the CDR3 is TGTGCCAGTACCCCTGACAGGATCTCTGGGGCCAACGTCCTGACTTTC.

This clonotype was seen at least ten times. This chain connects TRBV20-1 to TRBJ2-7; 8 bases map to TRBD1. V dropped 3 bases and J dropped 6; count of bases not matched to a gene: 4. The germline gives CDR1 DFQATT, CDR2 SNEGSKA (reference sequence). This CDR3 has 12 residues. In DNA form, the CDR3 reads TGCAGTGCTAGTCGCGACAGGGGCGAGCAGTACTTC. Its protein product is CSASRDRGEQYF.

The DNA for the CDR3 is TGTGCCAGCAGCCTATATGGTTCCTCTGGGGCCAACGTCCTGACTTTC. This gives the protein CASSLYGSSGANVLTF. This chain links TRBV9 with TRBJ2-6, with unresolved D. The CDR3 is 16 residues long. The V end lost 4 bases, the J end lost 0 bases, and 11 bases lay between the germline ends. Germline V CDR1 and CDR2: SGDLS, YYNGEE. Based on the CDR3 plus reference TRBV9 and TRBJ2-6, the full variable domain is DSGVTQTPKHLITATGQRVTLRCSPRSGDLSVYWYQQSLDQGLQFLIQYYNGEERAKGNILERFSAQQFPDLHSELNLSSLELGDSALYFCASSLYGSSGANVLTFGAGSRLTVL.

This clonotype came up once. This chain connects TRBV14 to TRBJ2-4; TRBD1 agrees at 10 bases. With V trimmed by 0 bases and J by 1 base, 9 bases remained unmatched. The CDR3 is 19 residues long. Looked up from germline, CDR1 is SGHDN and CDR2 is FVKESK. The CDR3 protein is CASSQDRDRGPLAKNIQYF. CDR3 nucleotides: TGTGCCAGCAGCCAAGATCGGGACAGGGGACCTCTTGCCAAAAACATTCAGTACTTC.

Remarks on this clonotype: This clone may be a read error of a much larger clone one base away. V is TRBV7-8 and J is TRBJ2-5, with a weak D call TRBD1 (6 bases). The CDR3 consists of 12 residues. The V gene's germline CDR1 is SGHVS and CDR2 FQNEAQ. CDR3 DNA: TGTGCCAGCAGCTCACCTCAGGGGACCCAGTGCTTC. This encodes CASSSPQGTQCF.

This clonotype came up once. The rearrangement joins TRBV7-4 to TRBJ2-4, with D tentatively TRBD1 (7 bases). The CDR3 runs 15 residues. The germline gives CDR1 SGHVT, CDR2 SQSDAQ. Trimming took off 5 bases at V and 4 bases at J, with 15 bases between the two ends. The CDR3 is CASSPRGTEKNIQYF. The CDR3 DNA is TGTGCCAGCAGCCCTCGCGGGACAGAAAAAAACATTCAGTACTTC.

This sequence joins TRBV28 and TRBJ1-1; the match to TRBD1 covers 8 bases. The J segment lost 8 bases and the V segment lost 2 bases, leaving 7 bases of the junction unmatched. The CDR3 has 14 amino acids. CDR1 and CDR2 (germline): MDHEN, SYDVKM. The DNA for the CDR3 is TGTGCCAGCAGTTTACCTATGACAGGGGTGGAAGCTTTCTTT. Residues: CASSLPMTGVEAFF. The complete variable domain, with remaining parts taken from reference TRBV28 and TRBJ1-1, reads DVKVTQSSRYLVKRTGEKVFLECVQDMDHENMFWYRQDPGLGLRLIYFSYDVKMKEKGDIPEGYSVSREKKERFSLILESASTNQTSMYLCASSLPMTGVEAFFGQGTRLTVV.

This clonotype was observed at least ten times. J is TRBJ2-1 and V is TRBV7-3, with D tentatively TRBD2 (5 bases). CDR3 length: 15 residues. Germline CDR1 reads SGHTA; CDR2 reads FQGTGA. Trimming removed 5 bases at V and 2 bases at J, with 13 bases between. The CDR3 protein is CASSPRTFPYNEQFF. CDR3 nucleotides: TGTGCCAGCAGCCCGAGGACTTTCCCCTACAATGAGCAGTTCTTC.

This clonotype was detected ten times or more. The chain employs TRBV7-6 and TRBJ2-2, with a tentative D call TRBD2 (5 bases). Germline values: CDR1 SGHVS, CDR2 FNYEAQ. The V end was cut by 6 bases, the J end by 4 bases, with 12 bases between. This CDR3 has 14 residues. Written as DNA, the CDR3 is TGTGCCAGCAGACAAAGGGAGCTCACCGGGGAGCTGTTTTTT. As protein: CASRQRELTGELFF. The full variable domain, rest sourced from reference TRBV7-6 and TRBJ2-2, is GAGVSQSPRYKVTKRGQDVALRCDPISGHVSLYWYRQALGQGPEFLTYFNYEAQQDKSGLPNDRFSAERPEGSISTLTIQRTEQRDSAMYRCASRQRELTGELFFGEGSRLTVL.

CDR3 DNA: TGCAGTGCTAGATACGGGGCGGTGAACACTGAAGCTTTCTTT. This codes for CSARYGAVNTEAFF. This chain connects TRBV20-1 to TRBJ1-1, with D maybe TRBD1 (5 bases). Germline loops: CDR1 DFQATT, CDR2 SNEGSKA (reference sequence). V lost 2 bases and J lost 0, with 10 bases in between. The CDR3 is 14 amino acids.

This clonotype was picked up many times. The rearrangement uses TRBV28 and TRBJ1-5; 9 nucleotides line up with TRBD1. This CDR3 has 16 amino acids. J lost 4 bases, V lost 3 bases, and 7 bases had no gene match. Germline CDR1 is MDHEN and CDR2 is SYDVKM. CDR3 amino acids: CASSFPGQGLNQPQHF. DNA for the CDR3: TGTGCCAGCAGTTTTCCCGGACAGGGGTTAAATCAGCCCCAGCATTTT.

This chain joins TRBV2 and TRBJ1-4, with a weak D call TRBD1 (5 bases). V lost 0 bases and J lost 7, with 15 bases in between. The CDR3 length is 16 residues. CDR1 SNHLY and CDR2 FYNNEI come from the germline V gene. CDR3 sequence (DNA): TGTGCCAGCAGTGAAGCAGGTGGGATCGGGGGTGAAAAACTGTTTTTT. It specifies CASSEAGGIGGEKLFF.

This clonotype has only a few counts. Here the CDR3 DNA reads TGTGCCAGCAGTTTTAGAGGCCGATCTAATGAAAAACTGTTTTTT. Translation gives CASSFRGRSNEKLFF. The rearrangement links TRBV28 to TRBJ1-4; D is unclear. Looked up from germline, CDR1 is MDHEN and CDR2 is SYDVKM. The CDR3 consists of 15 residues. The V end lost 3 bases, the J end lost 3 bases, and 11 bases lay between the germline ends.

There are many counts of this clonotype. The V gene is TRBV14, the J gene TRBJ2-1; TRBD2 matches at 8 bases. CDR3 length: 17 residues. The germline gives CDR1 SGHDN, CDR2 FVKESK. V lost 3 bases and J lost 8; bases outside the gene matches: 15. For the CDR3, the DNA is TGTGCCAGCAGCCATCGAGCCAAGCGGGGGAGTTCCCATGAGCAGTTCTTC. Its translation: CASSHRAKRGSSHEQFF. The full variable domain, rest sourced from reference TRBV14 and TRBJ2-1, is EAGVTQFPSHSVIEKGQTVTLRCDPISGHDNLYWYRRVMGKEIKFLLHFVKESKQDESGMPNNRFLAERTGGTYSTLKVQPAELEDSGVYFCASSHRAKRGSSHEQFFGPGTRLTVL.